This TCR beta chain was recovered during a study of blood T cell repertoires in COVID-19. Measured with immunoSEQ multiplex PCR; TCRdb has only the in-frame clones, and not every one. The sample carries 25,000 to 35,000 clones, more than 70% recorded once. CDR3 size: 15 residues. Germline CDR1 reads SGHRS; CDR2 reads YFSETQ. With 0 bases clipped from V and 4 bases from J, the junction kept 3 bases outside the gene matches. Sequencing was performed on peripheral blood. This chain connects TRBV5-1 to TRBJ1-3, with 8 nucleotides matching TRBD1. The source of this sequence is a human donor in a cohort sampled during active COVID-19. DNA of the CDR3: TGCGCCAGCAGCTTGGTGGGGGACAGGGGAAACACCATATATTTT. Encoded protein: CASSLVGDRGNTIYF.